This T cell receptor (beta chain) was recorded in a study of blood T cell repertoires in COVID-19. The overall study: The United States, Italy and Spain provided the acute and convalescent COVID-19 samples.

Self-reported history from a screening survey and questionnaire set each donor's cohort. No more than 2 weeks before study entry, exposed participants had met a case of COVID-19. This clone has more than one count but fewer than ten. Some clones are missing from TCRdb's copy, which holds only in-frame ones; the method was immunoSEQ multiplex PCR. The profile shows hundreds of thousands of clones, 90% of them singletons. J lost 1 base, V lost 4 bases, and 4 bases had no gene match. Germline V gene data show CDR1 as SGHKS and CDR2 as YYEKEE (reference sequence). There are 14 residues in the CDR3. This chain links TRBV5-5 with TRBJ2-5; 7 positions match TRBD1. This receptor was obtained from a man over 45 who had been exposed to COVID-19. Sample: PBMCs or T cells enriched from blood (not recorded which). Here the CDR3 reads CASSTGQLQETQYF. In nucleotides, the CDR3 is TGTGCCAGCAGCACGGGACAGCTCCAAGAGACCCAGTACTTC.